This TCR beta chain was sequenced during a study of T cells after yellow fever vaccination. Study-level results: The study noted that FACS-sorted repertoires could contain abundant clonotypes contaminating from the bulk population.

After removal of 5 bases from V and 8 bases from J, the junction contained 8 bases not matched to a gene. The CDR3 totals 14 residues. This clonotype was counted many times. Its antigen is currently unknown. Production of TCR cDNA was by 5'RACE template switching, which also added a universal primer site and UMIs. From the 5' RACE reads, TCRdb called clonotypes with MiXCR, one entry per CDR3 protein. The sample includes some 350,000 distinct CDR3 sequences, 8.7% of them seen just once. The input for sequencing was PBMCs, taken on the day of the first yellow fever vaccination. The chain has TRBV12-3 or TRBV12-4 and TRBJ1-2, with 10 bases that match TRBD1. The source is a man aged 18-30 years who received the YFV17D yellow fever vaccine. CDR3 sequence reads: CASSGTGDLRGYTF. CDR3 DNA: TGTGCCAGCAGTGGGACAGGGGATCTTAGGGGCTACACCTTC.